This TCR beta chain stems from a study of blood T cell repertoires in COVID-19. Study overall: The study drew acute and convalescent COVID-19 samples from the United States, Italy and Spain.

The authors' processing: Estimates of nucleated cell counts were drawn from the amplification of reference gene primers. TCRdb keeps only in-frame clones here, not all; method: immunoSEQ multiplex PCR. V, J and clone size were drawn from that table, and D and trimming were deduced from the DNA. The sample lists about 89,000 clones; approximately 80% were seen once. The CDR3 is 15 residues long. Germline loops: CDR1 SEHNR, CDR2 FQNEAQ (reference sequence). V lost 3 bases, J lost 7 bases, and 15 bases lay in between. This clonotype originated in a human donor in a cohort sampled during active COVID-19. Source material: peripheral blood. The chain links TRBV7-9 to TRBJ2-2, with D possibly TRBD2 on 5 matching bases. The CDR3 sequence is CASSFRGKTGGELFF. The CDR3, as DNA: TGTGCCAGCAGCTTTCGGGGAAAGACTGGCGGGGAGCTGTTTTTT.